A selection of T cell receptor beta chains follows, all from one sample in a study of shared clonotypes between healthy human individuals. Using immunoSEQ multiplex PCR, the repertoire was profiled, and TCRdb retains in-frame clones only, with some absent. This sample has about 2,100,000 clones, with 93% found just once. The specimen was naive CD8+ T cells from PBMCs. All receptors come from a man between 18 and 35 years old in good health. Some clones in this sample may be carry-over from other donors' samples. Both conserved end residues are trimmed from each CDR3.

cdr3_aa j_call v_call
ASSLSPGLAGGGTGELF TRBJ2-2 TRBV27
ASRRTSGSYEQY TRBJ2-7 TRBV27
SAIAWAPSSYNEQF TRBJ2-1 TRBV29-1
ASRLAGSAYEQY TRBJ2-7 TRBV27
ASSIGRFGSPTGELF TRBJ2-2 TRBV19
ASSSPSVVPSRTDTQY TRBJ2-3 TRBV28
ASSTLVDSGRAGRETQY TRBJ2-5 TRBV19
ASSPATGASYEQY TRBJ2-7 TRBV18
ASRTLAGVNYEQY TRBJ2-7 TRBV6-5
ASGRGTNTGELF TRBJ2-2 TRBV4-1
ASSLSMKEVKEKLF TRBJ1-4 TRBV27
ASGTGDLGETQY TRBJ2-5 TRBV12-5
ASSPGQGVRGGNQPQH TRBJ1-5 TRBV27
ASSLGPAASNEQF TRBJ2-1 TRBV7-2
ASSLGGAVPSQETQY TRBJ2-5 TRBV7-6
ASSLLGLYNEKLF TRBJ1-4 TRBV28
ASSELYTGTGSGNTIY TRBJ1-3 TRBV6-1
AGGLDTGELF TRBJ2-2 TRBV19
ASTLRPGTYEQY TRBJ2-7 TRBV27
ASSELLLNTGELF TRBJ2-2 TRBV10-1
ARRDSHLEQY TRBJ2-7 TRBV10-1
ASSTSTVNEQF TRBJ2-1 TRBV25-1
ASSLSGRAKTGELF TRBJ2-2 TRBV5-1
ASSLGRGGNEQF TRBJ2-1 TRBV27
ASSPFGQGDYGYT TRBJ1-2 TRBV28
ASSGLGAAYEQY TRBJ2-7 TRBV6-1
ASSDGLEYYGYT TRBJ1-2 TRBV9
ASSPSDRAGETQY TRBJ2-5 TRBV6-5
ASSEGGYT TRBJ1-2 TRBV9
ASSPSGSGYNEQF TRBJ2-1 TRBV9
ASSIPILLAGTSETQY TRBJ2-5 TRBV7-2
ASSPSGRPNTGELF TRBJ2-2 TRBV7-9
AIIRDISTGELF TRBJ2-2 TRBV10-3
ASSLSGGSYEQY TRBJ2-7 TRBV5-1
ASSYSWENVHNEQF TRBJ2-1 TRBV6-5
ASSANPGTTNTEAF TRBJ1-1 TRBV9
ASSLYNGFSGQPNTEAF TRBJ1-1 TRBV27
ASSPGLAGGYEQY TRBJ2-7 TRBV28
ASSSDFLSGNTIY TRBJ1-3 TRBV7-8
ASSVGGHTEAF TRBJ1-1 TRBV9
ASSLGTGGNQPQH TRBJ1-5 TRBV7-9